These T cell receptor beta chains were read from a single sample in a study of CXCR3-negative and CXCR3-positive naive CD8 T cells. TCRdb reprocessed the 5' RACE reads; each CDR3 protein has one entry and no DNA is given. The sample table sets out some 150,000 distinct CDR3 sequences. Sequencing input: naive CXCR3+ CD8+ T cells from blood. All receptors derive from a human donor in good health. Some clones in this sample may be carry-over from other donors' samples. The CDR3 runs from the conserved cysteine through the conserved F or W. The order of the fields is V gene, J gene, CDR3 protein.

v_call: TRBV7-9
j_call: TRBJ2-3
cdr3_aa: CASSLSVSATTDTQYF

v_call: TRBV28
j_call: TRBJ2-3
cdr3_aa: CASSARDRALDTQYF

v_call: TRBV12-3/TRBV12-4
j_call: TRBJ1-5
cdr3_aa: CLLGQGNQPQHF

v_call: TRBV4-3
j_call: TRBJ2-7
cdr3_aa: CASSQAPGTAYEQYF

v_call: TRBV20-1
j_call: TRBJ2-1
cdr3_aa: CSGQGGSSSYNEQFF

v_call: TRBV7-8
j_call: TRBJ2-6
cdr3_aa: CASSPTSGISGANVLTF

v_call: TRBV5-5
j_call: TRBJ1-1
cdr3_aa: CASSRTGGNTEAFF

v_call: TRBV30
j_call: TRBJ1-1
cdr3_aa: CAQGQANTEAFF

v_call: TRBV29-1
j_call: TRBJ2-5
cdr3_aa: CSVEPGLAGVHLLGETQYF

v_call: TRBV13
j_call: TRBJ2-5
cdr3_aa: CASSFVDRGQETQYF

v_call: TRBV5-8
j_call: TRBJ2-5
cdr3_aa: CASSGGRPQETQYF

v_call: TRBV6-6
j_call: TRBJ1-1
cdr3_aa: CASSNMRTEAFF

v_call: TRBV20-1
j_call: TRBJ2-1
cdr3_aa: CSAPSGRYYNEQFF

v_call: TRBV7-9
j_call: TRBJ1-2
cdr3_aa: CASSYRDRGVYGYTF

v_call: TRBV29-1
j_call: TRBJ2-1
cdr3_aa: CSVEELESSEQFF

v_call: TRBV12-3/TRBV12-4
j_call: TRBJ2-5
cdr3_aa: CASKDRGDLQETQYF